This is a list of T cell receptor beta chains from one sample in a study of CD8 T cells in Susac syndrome. Each CDR3 protein gets one entry after TCRdb re-called the immunoSEQ multiplex PCR reads with MiXCR. The sample holds about 76,000 distinct CDR3 sequences, about 94% seen once. Material: CD8+ T cells from PBMCs. These TCRs come from a human donor with Susac syndrome. Both conserved end residues are part of each CDR3. A D gene is named only where the DNA matches it firmly. Size is omitted from some rows. Given values are once, few, many or a class for expanded clones.

TRBD2,TRBV5-1,TRBJ2-3,-,TGCGCCAGCAGTTCCGTCACTAGCGGGGTAACAGATACGCAGTATTTT,CASSSVTSGVTDTQYF
-,TRBV19,TRBJ1-4,-,TGTGCCAGCCAAAGCGATGGACCATGGTCCGAAAAACTGTTTTTT,CASQSDGPWSEKLFF
-,TRBV10-1,TRBJ2-5,-,TGCGCCAGCAGTGAGTCGGTGGCGGGACGGGAGACCCAGTACTTC,CASSESVAGRETQYF
-,TRBV19,TRBJ2-1,-,TGTGCCAGTACTGGGGGGAGGGGGCCCTACAATGAGCAGTTCTTC,CASTGGRGPYNEQFF
-,TRBV29-1,TRBJ1-2,-,TGCAGCGTTGATAAAGGGACCTATGGCTACACCTTC,CSVDKGTYGYTF
TRBD1,TRBV14,TRBJ1-1,-,TGTGCCAGCAGCCAGTTGACAGGGGGCACTGAAGCTTTCTTT,CASSQLTGGTEAFF
-,TRBV15,TRBJ1-2,-,TGTGCCACCAGCAGAAATGAGGGGGGCTACACCTTC,CATSRNEGGYTF
TRBD2,TRBV27,TRBJ2-3,-,TGTGCCAGCACGGGGACTAGCGGGAGTTTCGCAGATACGCAGTATTTT,CASTGTSGSFADTQYF
-,TRBV5-1,TRBJ2-5,few,TGCGCCAGCCGGGACCCACGAGGAGAGACCCAGTACTTC,CASRDPRGETQYF
-,TRBV30,TRBJ2-1,-,TGTGCCTGGAGTGCCTCCTACTTAGGGGTTAACTCCTACAATGAGCAGTTCTTC,CAWSASYLGVNSYNEQFF
TRBD1,TRBV27,TRBJ1-1,-,TGTGCCAGCAGCATTGGGACAGACGGGATCACTGAAGCTTTCTTT,CASSIGTDGITEAFF
-,TRBV3-1,TRBJ1-4,-,TGTGCCAGCAGCCAAGCCCAGGTCGGTGAAAAACTGTTTTTT,CASSQAQVGEKLFF
TRBD1,TRBV20-1,TRBJ2-2,-,TGCAGTGCTACGGGACAGAGGAACACCGGGGAGCTGTTTTTT,CSATGQRNTGELFF
TRBD1,TRBV3-1,TRBJ2-7,-,TGTGCCACCATCCCGATGTCAGGGGGCCCGTTCTACGAGCAGTACTTC,CATIPMSGGPFYEQYF
-,TRBV12-3/TRBV12-4,TRBJ2-7,-,TGTGCCAGCAGTCTCCGAGATAACACCTACGAGCAGTACTTC,CASSLRDNTYEQYF
-,TRBV7-8,TRBJ1-3,-,TGTGCCAGCAGCCCAGGAACTGGAAACACCATATATTTT,CASSPGTGNTIYF
TRBD1,TRBV6-1,TRBJ2-7,-,TGTGCCAGCAGCCGAAGGACAGGGACGGACTACGAGCAGTACTTC,CASSRRTGTDYEQYF